This entry describes one T cell receptor beta chain. These data come from a study of blood T cell repertoires in COVID-19. The method was immunoSEQ multiplex PCR; TCRdb's version includes in-frame clones alone and lacks a portion of them. Here the sample spans approximately 97,000 clones, 87% being singletons. The TCR was taken from a woman aged 50 to 65 with COVID-19, enrolled during active disease. The specimen was peripheral blood.

CDR3 in amino acids: CASSQGGDYNEQFF. Here the CDR3 DNA reads TGCGCCAGCAGCCAAGGGGGTGATTACAATGAGCAGTTCTTC. The rearrangement joins TRBV5-1 to TRBJ2-1; D possibly corresponds to TRBD1 (6 bases). CDR3 size: 14 residues. Trimming stripped 4 bases from V and 4 bases from J, with 12 bases between. CDR1 is SGHRS and CDR2 is YFSETQ in the germline V gene.